This TCR beta chain was identified in a study of CD8+ T cells in alopecia areata. Across the whole study: Dosing spanned 6 to 18 months on tofacitinib, then 6 months off drug. Study-wide findings and caveats: Especially in alopecia totalis/universalis, lesional scalp showed greater clonality than normal scalp did.

Following RNA extraction, reverse transcription yielded cDNA that acted as the sequencing template. Only in-frame clones appear in the TCRdb table, and some are missing; sequencing was by immunoSEQ multiplex PCR. The table lists 120,000 to 150,000 clones, approximately 50% of them singletons, with roughly 6.8% in the top ten. The CDR3 loop spans 14 amino acids. Per germline, CDR1 KGHSH and CDR2 LQKENI. The J segment lost 5 bases and the V segment lost 3 bases, leaving 4 bases of the junction unmatched. In regard to this clone: The antigen is not known.

The sequence was obtained from a human donor with alopecia areata. The chain employs TRBV18 and TRBJ2-4; 7 bases fit TRBD1. Material for sequencing was CD4+ T cells sorted from blood. CDR3 region: CASSPGTGENIQYF. In nucleotides, the CDR3 is TGTGCCAGCTCACCGGGAACAGGGGAAAACATTCAGTACTTC.